This entry lists 15 T cell receptor beta chains sequenced from one sample in a study of blood T cell repertoires in COVID-19. The method was immunoSEQ multiplex PCR; TCRdb's version includes in-frame clones alone and lacks a portion of them. Of about 290,000 clones listed, about 82% were seen once; the top ten hold less than 4.5%. The sample comprised peripheral blood. The receptor set was obtained from a woman in her forties or fifties with active or convalescent COVID-19.

This clone was seen only once. The chain recombines TRBV5-5 with TRBJ1-1, with D unresolved. The V and J ends lost 3 bases and 4 bases respectively, with 13 bases between them. The CDR3 consists of 14 residues. Germline V CDR1 and CDR2: SGHKS, YYEKEE (reference sequence). The DNA of the CDR3 is TGTGCCAGCAGCTCCACAGTCGGTAGCACTGAAGCTTTCTTT. It encodes CASSSTVGSTEAFF. Looking up the rest from reference TRBV5-5 and TRBJ1-1 gives the full variable domain: DAGVTQSPTHLIKTRGQQVTLRCSPISGHKSVSWYQQVLGQGPQFIFQYYEKEERGRGNFPDRFSARQFPNYSSELNVNALLLGDSALYLCASSSTVGSTEAFFGQGTRLTVV.

This sequence joins TRBV19 and TRBJ1-3; unclear D gene. This CDR3 comprises 10 residues. Trimming took off 11 bases at V and 8 bases at J, with 10 bases between the two ends. Germline assignment: CDR1 LNHDA and CDR2 SQIVND (reference sequence). In nucleotides, the CDR3 is TGTGCCTCAACGGGAGACACCATATATTTT. The encoded protein is CASTGDTIYF.

V gene TRBV5-4 combines with J gene TRBJ2-3; TRBD1 matches at 7 bases. Germline CDR1 and CDR2: SGHNT and YYREEE (reference sequence). J lost 0 bases, V lost 5 bases, and 6 bases had no gene match. The CDR3 extends over 15 amino acids. Written as DNA, the CDR3 is TGTGCCAGCAGTGACAGGGCCACTAGCACAGATACGCAGTATTTT. Amino acid sequence: CASSDRATSTDTQYF.

The rearrangement joins TRBV25-1 to TRBJ1-2, with 7 nucleotides matching TRBD1. Trimming removed 6 bases from V and 2 bases from J; junction bases left unmatched: 6. The CDR3 has 14 residues. Germline CDR1 and CDR2: MGHDK and SYGVNS. DNA of the CDR3: TGTGCCAGCAGAGACAGGGCTTCGAACTATGGCTACACCTTC. It specifies CASRDRASNYGYTF.

V is TRBV14 and J is TRBJ1-2, with 10 bases identical to TRBD1. The V gene's germline CDR1 is SGHDN and CDR2 FVKESK. Trimming at V came to 0 bases and at J to 10 bases, leaving 11 bases not matched to a gene. This CDR3 has 16 amino acids. CDR3 sequence: CASSQDGTGALDHYTF. The CDR3 region has the DNA TGTGCCAGCAGCCAAGATGGGACAGGGGCGCTGGATCACTACACCTTC.

V is TRBV5-1 and J is TRBJ2-2; possible D gene TRBD2, 6 bases. Trimming cost V 4 bases and J 3 bases, with 13 bases left between them. CDR3 size: 15 residues. Germline assignment: CDR1 SGHRS and CDR2 YFSETQ. CDR3 protein: CASSPGLIDTGELFF. CDR3 bases: TGCGCCAGCAGCCCGGGACTCATCGACACCGGGGAGCTGTTTTTT.

The J gene is TRBJ1-1, the V gene TRBV28, with unresolved D. The germline V gene encodes CDR1 MDHEN and CDR2 SYDVKM. Trimming took off 1 base at V and 11 bases at J, with 8 bases between the two ends. CDR3 length: 11 residues. CDR3 DNA: TGTGCCAGCAGTTTATTGGCAACCGCTTTCTTT. It is translated as CASSLLATAFF.

This sequence joins TRBV5-1 and TRBJ2-3; TRBD1 might be the D (6 bases). Germline V gene data show CDR1 as SGHRS and CDR2 as YFSETQ. V lost 6 bases and J lost 5, with 19 bases in between. This CDR3 has 15 residues. CDR3: CASTTRGRYRDTQYF. The CDR3 nucleotides read TGCGCCAGCACCACTAGGGGGAGATATAGAGATACGCAGTATTTT.

This chain joins TRBV9 and TRBJ2-1; D unclear. Trimming removed 7 bases from V and 3 bases from J, with 8 bases in between. CDR1 SGDLS and CDR2 YYNGEE come from the germline V gene. This CDR3 spans 12 amino acids. The CDR3 DNA sequence: TGTGCCAGCTCATCCATCTACAATGAGCAGTTCTTC. Amino acid sequence: CASSSIYNEQFF.

V and J are TRBV5-1 and TRBJ1-1; D call uncertain. From germline, CDR1 is SGHRS and CDR2 YFSETQ. V was shortened by 3 bases and J by 1 base, with 10 bases between the two germline ends. This CDR3 comprises 14 residues. CDR3 sequence (DNA): TGCGCCAGCAGCTCTCACCCAGGGAACACTGAAGCTTTCTTT. The encoded protein is CASSSHPGNTEAFF.

The V and J genes are TRBV18 and TRBJ1-6; D gene ambiguous. CDR1 is KGHSH and CDR2 is LQKENI in the germline V gene. V was shortened by 2 bases and J by 10 bases, with 18 bases between the two germline ends. The CDR3 covers 16 residues. The CDR3 DNA reads as TGTGCCAGCTCACCAGGGCGCGAGCCCCTTAGATCACCCCTCCACTTT. It codes for CASSPGREPLRSPLHF.

The V gene is TRBV10-3, the J gene TRBJ1-1; 7 bases line up with TRBD1. With 3 bases clipped from V and 6 bases from J, the junction kept 7 bases outside the gene matches. This CDR3 has 14 amino acids. Germline V lookup: CDR1 ENHRY, CDR2 SYGVKD. The CDR3 nucleotides are TGTGCCATCAGTGAAGCCACAGGGGCCTCTGAAGCTTTCTTT. Protein: CAISEATGASEAFF.

This clone was counted a single time. The rearrangement uses TRBV5-4 and TRBJ2-7, with TRBD2 matching over 10 bases. The CDR3 sequence is 15 residues long. The V and J ends lost 3 bases and 2 bases, in that order; junction bases with no gene match: 5. Germline CDR1 SGHNT, CDR2 YYREEE (reference sequence). This CDR3 is CASSSPGLAPYEQYF. CDR3 DNA sequence: TGTGCCAGCAGCTCACCGGGACTAGCGCCCTACGAGCAGTACTTC.

The chain carries TRBV25-1 and TRBJ2-4, with D unclear. Germline lookup yields CDR1 MGHDK and CDR2 SYGVNS. V was cut by 10 bases and J by 0 bases, with 7 bases left in between. The CDR3 consists of 12 residues. CDR3 residues: CANSSAKNIQYF. The CDR3, as DNA: TGTGCCAACAGCTCAGCCAAAAACATTCAGTACTTC.

The gene calls are TRBV28 and TRBJ2-5; 8 bases line up with TRBD2. The junction had 7 bases not matched to a gene; V was cut back by 5 bases and J by 5 bases. Germline V gives CDR1 MDHEN, CDR2 SYDVKM. This CDR3 is 14 amino acids long. CDR3 coding DNA: TGTGCCAGCAGTCCAGCGGGAGTAAGGGAGACCCAGTACTTC. Translation gives CASSPAGVRETQYF.